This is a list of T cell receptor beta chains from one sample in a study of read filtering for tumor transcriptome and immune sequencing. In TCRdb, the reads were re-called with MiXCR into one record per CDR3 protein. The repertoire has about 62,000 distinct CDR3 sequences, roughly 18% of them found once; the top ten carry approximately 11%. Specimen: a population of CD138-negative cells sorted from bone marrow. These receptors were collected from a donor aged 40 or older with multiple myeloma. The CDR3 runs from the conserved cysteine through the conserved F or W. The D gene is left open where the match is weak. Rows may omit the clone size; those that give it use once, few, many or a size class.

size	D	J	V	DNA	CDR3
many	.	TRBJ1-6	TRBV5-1	TGCGCCAGCAGCCCAGAAAATAATTCACCCCTCCACTTT	CASSPENNSPLHF
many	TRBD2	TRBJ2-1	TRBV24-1	TGTGCCACCAGTGATTTCGGGGGGGCCACCTACAATGAGCAGTTCTTC	CATSDFGGATYNEQFF
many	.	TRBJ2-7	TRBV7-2	TGTGCCAGCAGCCCGGGACACCCCTACGAGCAGTACTTC	CASSPGHPYEQYF
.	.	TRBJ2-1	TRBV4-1	TGCGCCAGCAGCCAAGACCTGGGGACGGACGTGACCTACAATGAGCAGTTCTTC	CASSQDLGTDVTYNEQFF
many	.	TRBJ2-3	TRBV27	TGTGCCAGCAGTACCCGGACTGCCTATATCTCCACAGATACGCAGTATTTT	CASSTRTAYISTDTQYF
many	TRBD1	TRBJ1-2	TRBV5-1	TGTGCCAGCAGCTTGGACAGGGCCAACTATGGCTACACCTTC	CASSLDRANYGYTF
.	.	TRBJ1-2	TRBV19	TGTGCCAGTAGTATAATGCCTACCTCCTATGGCTACACCTTC	CASSIMPTSYGYTF
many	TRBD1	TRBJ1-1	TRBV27	TGTGCCAGCAGCTCGCCGACAGGGGTGGCCACTGAAGCTTTCTTT	CASSSPTGVATEAFF
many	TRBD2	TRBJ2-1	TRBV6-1	TGTGCCGGAAGAACTAGCGGAAACAATGAGCAGTTCTTC	CAGRTSGNNEQFF
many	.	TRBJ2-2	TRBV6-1	TGTGCCAGCGACAAAGGAGACAATGCCGGGGAGCTGTTTTTT	CASDKGDNAGELFF
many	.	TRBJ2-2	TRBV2	TGTGCCAGCAGTGAATCTAGCGCCGCCACCGGGGAGCTGTTTTTT	CASSESSAATGELFF
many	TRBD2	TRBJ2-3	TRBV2	TGTGCCAGCAGTGGGGGCGGGAGGTCGGCAGATACGCAGTATTTT	CASSGGGRSADTQYF
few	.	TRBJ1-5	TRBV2	TGTGCCAGCAGTGAATCCAGGGTTAGCAATCAGCCCCAGCATTTT	CASSESRVSNQPQHF
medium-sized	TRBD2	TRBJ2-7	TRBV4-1	TGCGCCAGCAGCCAAGAAAGCAGCGGGAGCTACGAGCAGTACTTC	CASSQESSGSYEQYF
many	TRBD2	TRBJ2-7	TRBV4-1	TGCGCCAGCAGCCAGGGGGGACAGCTGAGACTAGCGGGGGGCTACGAGCAGTACTTC	CASSQGGQLRLAGGYEQYF
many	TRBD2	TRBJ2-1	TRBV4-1	TGCGCCAGCAGCCCACTAGCGGGAAATTTTTATGAGCAGTTCTTC	CASSPLAGNFYEQFF
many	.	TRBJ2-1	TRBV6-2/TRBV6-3	TGTGCCAGCAGTCACCCTCCCCACGGTGAGCAGTTCTTC	CASSHPPHGEQFF
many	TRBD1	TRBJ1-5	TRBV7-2	TGTGCCAGCAGCTTAGCGTCTAGACAGGGAGCCTCATTCCTCAATCAGCCCCAGCATTTT	CASSLASRQGASFLNQPQHF
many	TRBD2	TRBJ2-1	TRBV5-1	TGCGCCAGCAGCTCGGGACTAGCGGGACAATTTGAGCAGTTCTTC	CASSSGLAGQFEQFF
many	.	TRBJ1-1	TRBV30	TGTGCCTGGAGTGTGGCCAGGGGCGATCTCCTGAACACTGAAGCTTTCTTT	CAWSVARGDLLNTEAFF
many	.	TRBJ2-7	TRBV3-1	TGTGCCAGCAGCCAAGATCTGGCTACGGCCCCCTACGAGCAGTACTTC	CASSQDLATAPYEQYF
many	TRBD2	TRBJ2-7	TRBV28	TGTGCCAGCAGTTTAACTAGCGGGATGAGTGAGCAGTACTTC	CASSLTSGMSEQYF
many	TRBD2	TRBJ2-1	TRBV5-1	TGCGCCAGCAGTTCCGGGACTAGCGGGAACTACAATGAGCAGTTCTTC	CASSSGTSGNYNEQFF
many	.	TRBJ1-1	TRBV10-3	TGTGCCATCAGTGTCGGACAGACTGACACTGAAGCTTTCTTT	CAISVGQTDTEAFF
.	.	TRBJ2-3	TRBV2	TGTGCCAGCAGTGAATCCCCACCAGCGCGCACGCAGTATTTT	CASSESPPARTQYF
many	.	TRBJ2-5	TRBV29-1	TGCAGCGTGGAGCTTCCGGGACATCAAGAGACCCAGTACTTC	CSVELPGHQETQYF
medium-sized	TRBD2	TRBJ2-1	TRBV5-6	TGTGCCAGCAGCTTGGCGTCTAGCGGGAGGAATCTGTTCTTC	CASSLASSGRNLFF
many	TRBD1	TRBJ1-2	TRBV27	TGTGCCAGCAGTTTACCGGGACAGGGGGTCTATGGCTACACCTTC	CASSLPGQGVYGYTF
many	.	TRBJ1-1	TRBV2	TGTGCCAGCAGTCCCGGACAGACAGACACTGAAGCTTTCTTT	CASSPGQTDTEAFF
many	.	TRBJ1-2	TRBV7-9	TGTGCCAGCAGCTTAAGTCAGGCCTATGGCTACACCTTC	CASSLSQAYGYTF
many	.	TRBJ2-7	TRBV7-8	TGTGCCAGCAGCTTGGCTAGCACGGCCTACGAGCAGTACTTC	CASSLASTAYEQYF
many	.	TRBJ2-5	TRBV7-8	TGTGCCAGCAATACAAGACAGCTCCAAGAGACCCAGTACTTC	CASNTRQLQETQYF
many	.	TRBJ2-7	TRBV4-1	TGCGCCAGCAGCCAAGGGGAGTTAAGGTTTTCCTACGAGCAGTACTTC	CASSQGELRFSYEQYF
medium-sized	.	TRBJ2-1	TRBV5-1	TGCGCCAGCAGCAGTACAGGAGTCACCAGCTCCTACAATGAGCAGTTCTTC	CASSSTGVTSSYNEQFF
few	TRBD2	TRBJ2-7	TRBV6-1	TGTGCCAGCAGTACCTCGGGACTAAGCTACGAGCAGTACTTC	CASSTSGLSYEQYF
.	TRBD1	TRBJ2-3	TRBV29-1	TGCAGCGTGGGACAGGGAGGCGCAGATACGCAGTATTTT	CSVGQGGADTQYF
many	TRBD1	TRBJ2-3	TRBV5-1	TGCGCCAGCAGGAGACAGGGGGCCGGCACAGATACGCAGTATTTT	CASRRQGAGTDTQYF
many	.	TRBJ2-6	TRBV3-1	TGTGCCAGCAGCCAAGACAGCTCTGGGGCCAACGTCCTGACTTTC	CASSQDSSGANVLTF
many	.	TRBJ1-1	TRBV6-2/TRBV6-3	TGTGCCAGCAGTTACTCTTGGAGACAAATGAACACTGAAGCTTTCTTT	CASSYSWRQMNTEAFF
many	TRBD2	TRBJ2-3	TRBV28	TGTGCCAGCAGTTTGGATCGGGGGGGGGGTCCAGATACGCAGTATTTT	CASSLDRGGGPDTQYF
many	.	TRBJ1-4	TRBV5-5	TGTGCCAGCAGCGAAGGGATGTCTAATGAAAAACTGTTTTTT	CASSEGMSNEKLFF
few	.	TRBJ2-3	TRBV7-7	TGTGCTAGCAGCACAGATGGCACAGATACGCAGTATTTT	CASSTDGTDTQYF
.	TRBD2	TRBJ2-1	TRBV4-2	TGTGCCAGCAGCCCAGAGGCCGGGGGGGCCGGTCTGAGTGAGCAGTTCTTC	CASSPEAGGAGLSEQFF
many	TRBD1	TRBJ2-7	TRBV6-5	TGTGCCAGCAGTCATTCGGACAGGGACTACGAGCAGTACTTC	CASSHSDRDYEQYF
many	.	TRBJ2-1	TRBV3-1	TGTGCCAGCAGCCCTCCCGCCATTTACAGTGAGCAGTTCTTC	CASSPPAIYSEQFF
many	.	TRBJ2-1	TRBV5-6	TGTGCCAGCAGCCCGGACCTGTACAATGAGCAGTTCTTC	CASSPDLYNEQFF
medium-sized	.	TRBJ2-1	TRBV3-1	TGTGCCAGCAGCCAAGAGAGGATCAATGAGCAGTTCTTC	CASSQERINEQFF
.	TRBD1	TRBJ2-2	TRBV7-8	TGTGCCAGCAGCTGGCGGACAGGGGGGACCACCGGGGAGCTGTTTTTT	CASSWRTGGTTGELFF
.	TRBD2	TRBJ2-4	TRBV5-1	TGCGCCAGCAGCTCGCGGGGGTCGGGGTCCAAAAGCATTCAGTACTTC	CASSSRGSGSKSIQYF
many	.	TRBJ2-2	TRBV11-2	TGTGCCAGCAGCTTTCATAACACCGGGGAGCTGTTTTTT	CASSFHNTGELFF
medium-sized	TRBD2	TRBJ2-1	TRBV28	TGTGCCAGCAGTCCCTGGACTAGAAGGTTATCGAATGAGCAGTTCTTC	CASSPWTRRLSNEQFF
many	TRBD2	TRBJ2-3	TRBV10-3	TGTGCCAGCGGGACTAGCGGGAGGGCCGTCACAGATACGCAGTATTTT	CASGTSGRAVTDTQYF